This paragraph reports one TCR beta chain. The antigen is unknown. Both 60 Vbeta primers and 13 Jbeta primers went into the PCR. Source study methods: Tens of millions of unique TCR beta chains, 8.5 million to 14 million shared, were counted in a later analysis. Only in-frame clones appear in the TCRdb table, and some are missing; sequencing was by immunoSEQ multiplex PCR. V and J calls and clone size come straight from that table; D and trimming were deduced from the DNA. Of 250,000 to 350,000 clones in the sample, around 86% were seen once. The data stem from a study of cytomegalovirus exposure and HLA in healthy donors. The study's findings and limits: Relative to equally common others, HLA-associated TCR beta chains showed greater clonal expansion in a later analysis. With later analysis, a missense DCLRE1C variant became linked to TCR beta V- and J-gene trimming.

Sequencing was done on a sample of PBMCs. This TCR was sampled from a man aged 35-49 years in good health and CMV-seropositive.

The CDR3 reads CASSLTATAAYGYTF. CDR3 bases: TGTGCCAGCAGCTTAACTGCGACAGCAGCCTATGGCTACACCTTC. This chain joins TRBV7-3 and TRBJ1-2; tentatively, D is TRBD1 (5 bases). From germline, CDR1 is SGHTA and CDR2 FQGTGA. This CDR3 contains 15 residues. Trimming left V 0 bases short and J 4 bases short, with 12 bases between.